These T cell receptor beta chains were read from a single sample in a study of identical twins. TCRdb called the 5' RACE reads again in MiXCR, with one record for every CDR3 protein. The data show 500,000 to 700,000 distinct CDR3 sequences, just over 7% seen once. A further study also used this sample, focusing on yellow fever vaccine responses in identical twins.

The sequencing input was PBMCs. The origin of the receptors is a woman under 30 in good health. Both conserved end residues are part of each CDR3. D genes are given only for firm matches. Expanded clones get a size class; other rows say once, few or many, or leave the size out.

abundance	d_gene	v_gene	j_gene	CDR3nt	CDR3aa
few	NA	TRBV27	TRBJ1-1	TGTGCCAGCAGTGATTGGCAGGCCCAGGGAGCTTTCTTT	CASSDWQAQGAFF
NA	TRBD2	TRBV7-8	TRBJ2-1	TGTGCCAGCAGCGGAAAACTAGCGGGAGAGGGTAATGAGCAGTTCTTC	CASSGKLAGEGNEQFF
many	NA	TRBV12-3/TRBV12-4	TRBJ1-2	TGTGCCAGCAGGCTTCGGAGCTATGGCTACACCTTC	CASRLRSYGYTF
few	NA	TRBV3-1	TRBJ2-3	TGTGCCAGCAGTCCTCAGACTGTCACAGATACGCAGTATTTT	CASSPQTVTDTQYF
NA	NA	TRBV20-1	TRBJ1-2	TGCAGTCCGGGACGGAGCTATGGCTACACCTTC	CSPGRSYGYTF
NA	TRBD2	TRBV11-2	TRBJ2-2	TGTGCCAGCAGCCCTAGCGGGAGGGTTGGCGGGGAGCTGTTTTTT	CASSPSGRVGGELFF
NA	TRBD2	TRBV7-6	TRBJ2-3	TGTGCCAGCAGCTTGGGAGCGGGAGTCCCACTCATAAGCACAGATACGCAGTATTTT	CASSLGAGVPLISTDTQYF
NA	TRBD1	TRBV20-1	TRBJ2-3	TGCAGTGCTAAACTCCGGGACAGCGCTAGCACAGATACGCAGTATTTT	CSAKLRDSASTDTQYF
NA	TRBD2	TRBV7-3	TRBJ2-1	TGTGCCAGCAGTAAGACTAGCAGGAGTGACAATGAGCAGTTCTTC	CASSKTSRSDNEQFF
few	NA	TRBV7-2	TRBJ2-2	TGTGCCAGCAGCTTTTGGGACAACACCGGGGAGCTGTTTTTT	CASSFWDNTGELFF
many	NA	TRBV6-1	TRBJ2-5	TGTGCCAGCATGGGTCCCCATCACAGGACAGAAGAAGAGACCCAGTACTTC	CASMGPHHRTEEETQYF
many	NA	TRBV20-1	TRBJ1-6	TGCAGTGTCACGGAGGGGAAGGGGAATTCACCCCTCCACTTT	CSVTEGKGNSPLHF
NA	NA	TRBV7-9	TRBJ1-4	TGTGCCTACCGTGGGACCTCGCAGGGGTTCGGGGAAAAACTGTTTTTT	CAYRGTSQGFGEKLFF
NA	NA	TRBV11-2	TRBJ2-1	TGTGCCAGCAGCTTATTTCGGTTGGAGGGGGCTCCCTCCTACAATGAGCAGTTCTTC	CASSLFRLEGAPSYNEQFF
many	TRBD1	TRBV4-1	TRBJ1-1	TGCGCCAGCAGCCTATACGGACAGGGGGACGCTGAAGCTTTCTTT	CASSLYGQGDAEAFF
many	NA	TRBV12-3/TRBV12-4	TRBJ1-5	TGTGCCAGCAGTTTTTCGGGTAGCAATCAGCCCCAGCATTTT	CASSFSGSNQPQHF
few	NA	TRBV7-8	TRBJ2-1	TGTGCCAGCAGCCCCTCCCCCAATGAGCAGTTCTTC	CASSPSPNEQFF
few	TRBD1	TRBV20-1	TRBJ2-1	TGCAGTGCTAGAGCCCTCAACAGGGGGCGTTACAATGAGCAGTTCTTC	CSARALNRGRYNEQFF
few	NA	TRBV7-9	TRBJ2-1	TGTGCCAGCAGCTTAGACGGGTGGACGACCATCTACAATGAGCAGTTCTTC	CASSLDGWTTIYNEQFF
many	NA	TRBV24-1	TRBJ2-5	TGTGCCACCAGTGATTCAGGGAAAGAGACCCAGTACTTC	CATSDSGKETQYF
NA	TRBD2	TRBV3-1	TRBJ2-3	TGTGCCAGCAGCCAAGAAACTTTACTAGCGGGGGGCACAGATACGCAGTATTTT	CASSQETLLAGGTDTQYF
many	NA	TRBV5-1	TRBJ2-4	TGCGCCAGCAGCCCGATTACAGGTGGCATTCAGTACTTC	CASSPITGGIQYF
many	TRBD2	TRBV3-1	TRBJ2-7	TGTGCCAGCAGCCCCCCCCCGGGAGGCCTTCTCTACGAGCAGTACTTC	CASSPPPGGLLYEQYF
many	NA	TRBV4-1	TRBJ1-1	TGCGCCAGCAGCCAAACTACAGGGCCGGGGAACACTGAAGCTTTCTTT	CASSQTTGPGNTEAFF
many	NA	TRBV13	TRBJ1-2	TGTGCCAGCAGCTCCCCAGGGAGGGCAGGATCCGACTATGGCTACACCTTC	CASSSPGRAGSDYGYTF
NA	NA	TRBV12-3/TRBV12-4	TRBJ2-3	TGTGCCAGCAGTTTTCTCGGCGGGAACACAGATACGCAGTATTTT	CASSFLGGNTDTQYF
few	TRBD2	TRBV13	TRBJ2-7	TGTGCCAGCAGCTCTCCGTGGAGCGGGAGCTACGAGCAGTACTTC	CASSSPWSGSYEQYF
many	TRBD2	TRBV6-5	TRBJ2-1	TGTGCCAGCAGTAACGGACTAGAAGGGTCCTACAATGAGCAGTTCTTC	CASSNGLEGSYNEQFF
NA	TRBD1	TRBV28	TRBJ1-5	TGTGCCAGCAGTTTATGGGCAGGGGGCGATAATCAGCCCCAGCATTTT	CASSLWAGGDNQPQHF
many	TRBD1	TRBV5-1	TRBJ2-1	TGCGCCAGCAGCTTGGGGGTAGGGGGCGGTGAGCAGTTCTTC	CASSLGVGGGEQFF
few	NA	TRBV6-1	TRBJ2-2	TGTGCCAGCAGTGTGCGGATCGACACCGGGGAGCTGTTTTTT	CASSVRIDTGELFF